This T cell receptor beta chain was identified in a study of blood T cell repertoires in COVID-19. The data were produced by immunoSEQ multiplex PCR, yet TCRdb's version contains in-frame clones alone and is incomplete. Here the sample spans about 50,000 clones, approximately 86% being singletons. This clone was seen once. The CDR3 length is 16 residues. The germline V gene encodes CDR1 SEHNR and CDR2 FQNEAQ (reference sequence). V lost 5 bases and J lost 3; bases outside the gene matches: 4. The rearrangement uses TRBV7-9 and TRBJ2-1; 13 nucleotides agree with TRBD2. The sequence was obtained from a man at least 80 years old with active COVID-19. The sequencing sample was made of peripheral blood. The CDR3 loop reads CASSLGTSGVYNEQFF. CDR3 DNA sequence: TGTGCCAGCAGCCTCGGGACTAGCGGGGTCTACAATGAGCAGTTCTTC.